This is a list of T cell receptor beta chains from one sample in a study of lymphopenia after photon versus proton radiotherapy. Clones were sequenced by immunoSEQ multiplex PCR, and TCRdb holds only the in-frame ones, with some missing. The sample has some 55,000 clones, 65% to 85% seen once; the top ten hold less than 35%. The sample here was peripheral blood, taken from a patient treated with photon-based radiotherapy. These receptors all stem from a man aged 45-65 years with gastric cancer. Both conserved end residues are trimmed from each CDR3. The order of the fields is clone size, J gene, V gene, CDR3 protein. Not every row has a clone size; where given, it reads once, few, many or a size class.

NA,TRBJ2-1,TRBV7-8,ASSSRTSGDNEQF
NA,TRBJ1-5,TRBV5-1,ASSLDWRPGGNQPQH
NA,TRBJ2-1,TRBV10-1,ASSESGRAAF
NA,TRBJ2-7,TRBV6-6,ATGPLAYEQY
NA,TRBJ2-5,TRBV15,ATSRGGGRETQY
NA,TRBJ1-5,TRBV6-5,ASSGTGHQPQH
few,TRBJ2-7,TRBV2,ASSPGPYEQY
NA,TRBJ2-7,TRBV2,ASSERLLYEQY
NA,TRBJ2-3,TRBV4-2,ASSHMTSGGLDTQY
NA,TRBJ2-1,TRBV9,ASSVGTSGLYNEQF
NA,TRBJ1-4,TRBV18,ASSPPGTANEKLF
few,TRBJ2-3,TRBV2,ASRKLRGGSSTDTQY
NA,TRBJ1-1,TRBV19,ASSGLLDTEAF
NA,TRBJ1-3,TRBV18,ASSPYSGSSGNTIY